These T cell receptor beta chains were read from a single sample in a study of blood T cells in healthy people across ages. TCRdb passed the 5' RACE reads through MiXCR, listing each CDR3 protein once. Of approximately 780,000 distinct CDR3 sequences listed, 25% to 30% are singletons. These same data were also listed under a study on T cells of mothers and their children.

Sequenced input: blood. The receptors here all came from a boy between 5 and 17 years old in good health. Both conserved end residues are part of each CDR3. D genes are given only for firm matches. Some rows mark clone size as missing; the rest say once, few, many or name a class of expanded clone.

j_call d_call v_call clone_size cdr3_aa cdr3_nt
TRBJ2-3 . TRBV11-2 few CASSSLWRDPDTQYF TGTGCCAGCAGCTCTCTGTGGCGCGATCCAGATACGCAGTATTTT
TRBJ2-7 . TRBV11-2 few CASSLAGGDSYEQYF TGTGCCAGCAGCTTAGCTGGCGGGGACTCCTACGAGCAGTACTTC
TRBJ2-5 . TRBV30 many CAWSVQETQYF TGTGCCTGGAGTGTACAGGAGACCCAGTACTTC
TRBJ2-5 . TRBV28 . CASRVRWRNLQETQYF TGTGCCAGCAGGGTTAGGTGGCGGAACCTTCAAGAGACCCAGTACTTC
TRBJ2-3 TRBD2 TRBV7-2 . CASSSSLGLRTPDTQYF TGTGCCAGCAGCTCCTCCTTGGGACTAAGAACACCAGATACGCAGTATTTT
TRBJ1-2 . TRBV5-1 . CASSLAEGGVGGYTF TGCGCCAGCAGCTTGGCCGAGGGAGGGGTTGGTGGCTACACCTTC
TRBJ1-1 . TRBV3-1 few CASSQRVNTEAFF TGTGCCAGCAGCCAAAGGGTGAACACTGAAGCTTTCTTT
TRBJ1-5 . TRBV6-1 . CASSGDAQPQHF TGTGCCAGCAGTGGGGACGCTCAGCCCCAGCATTTT
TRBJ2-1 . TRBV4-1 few CASSQGWNEQFF TGCGCCAGCAGCCAAGGATGGAATGAGCAGTTCTTC
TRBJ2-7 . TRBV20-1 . CSARKGGREAEQYF TGCAGTGCTAGAAAGGGGGGCAGGGAGGCCGAGCAGTACTTC
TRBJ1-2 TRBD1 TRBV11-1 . CASSSTGTGNGYTF TGTGCCAGCAGCTCAACCGGGACAGGGAATGGCTACACCTTC
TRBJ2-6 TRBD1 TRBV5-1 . CASSSRGLASGANVLTF TGCGCCAGCAGCAGCAGGGGGCTCGCCTCTGGGGCCAACGTCCTGACTTTC
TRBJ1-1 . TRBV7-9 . CASRFGESVNTEAFF TGTGCCAGCAGGTTCGGGGAGTCGGTGAACACTGAAGCTTTCTTT
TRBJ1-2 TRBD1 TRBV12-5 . CASGSTGEPYGYTF TGTGCTAGTGGTTCGACAGGGGAGCCCTATGGCTACACCTTC
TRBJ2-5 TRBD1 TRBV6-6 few CASSADRGRETQYF TGTGCCAGCAGTGCGGACAGGGGGCGGGAGACCCAGTACTTC
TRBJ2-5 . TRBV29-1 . CSVDSGWGQETQYF TGCAGCGTCGACTCGGGGTGGGGCCAAGAGACCCAGTACTTC
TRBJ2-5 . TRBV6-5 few CASSYGWTLQETQYF TGTGCCAGCAGTTACGGGTGGACACTTCAAGAGACCCAGTACTTC